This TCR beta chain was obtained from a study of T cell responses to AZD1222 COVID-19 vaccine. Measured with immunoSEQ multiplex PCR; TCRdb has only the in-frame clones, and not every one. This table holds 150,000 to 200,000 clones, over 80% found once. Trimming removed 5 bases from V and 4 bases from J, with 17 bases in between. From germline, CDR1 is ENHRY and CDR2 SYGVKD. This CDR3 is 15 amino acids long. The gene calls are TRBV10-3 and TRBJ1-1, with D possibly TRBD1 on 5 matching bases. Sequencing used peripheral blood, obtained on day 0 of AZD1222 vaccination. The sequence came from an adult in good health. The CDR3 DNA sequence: TGTGCCATCAGTTCCCCGACTCGGGGGGGCACTGAAGCTTTCTTT. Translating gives CAISSPTRGGTEAFF.